These T cell receptor beta chains were read from a single sample in a study of cytomegalovirus exposure and HLA in healthy donors. TCRdb's table, derived via immunoSEQ multiplex PCR, lists solely in-frame clones and lacks some. Of about 78,000 clones detected, around 81% appear once; the ten largest clones hold approximately 1.1%. Specimen: PBMCs. These receptors all come from a male donor in good health and CMV-seronegative. Both conserved end residues are part of each CDR3. D genes are given only for firm matches. Clone size is shown for a subset of rows, as once, few, many or a class of expanded clone.

>TRBJ2-1|16|TRBD2|.|TRBV7-8
CASSPSSGGYYNEQFF
TGTGCCAGCAGCCCTTCTAGCGGGGGATACTACAATGAGCAGTTCTTC
>TRBJ1-5|13|.|.|TRBV4-3
CASSQKHDQPQHF
TGCGCCAGCAGCCAGAAACATGATCAGCCCCAGCATTTT
>TRBJ2-5|13|.|.|TRBV4-3
CASSQDPQVAQYF
TGCGCCAGCAGCCAAGACCCCCAGGTGGCCCAGTACTTC
>TRBJ2-3|16|TRBD2|.|TRBV2
CASSVVAGVTQDTQYF
TGTGCCAGCAGTGTAGTAGCGGGAGTTACCCAGGATACGCAGTATTTT
>TRBJ2-3|14|TRBD2|.|TRBV19
CASSPGLAADTQYF
TGTGCCAGTAGTCCGGGACTAGCGGCAGATACGCAGTATTTT
>TRBJ1-3|15|.|.|TRBV5-8
CASSLGSYSGNTIYF
TGTGCCAGCAGCTTGGGGAGTTACTCTGGAAACACCATATATTTT
>TRBJ1-4|14|TRBD1|.|TRBV30
CAWSAGTGGEKLFF
TGTGCCTGGAGCGCCGGGACAGGGGGCGAAAAACTGTTTTTT
>TRBJ2-5|12|TRBD2|.|TRBV5-1
CASAWEGETQYF
TGCGCCAGCGCCTGGGAGGGGGAGACCCAGTACTTC
>TRBJ2-2|15|TRBD2|.|TRBV7-8
CASSSAGAITGELFF
TGTGCCAGCAGTTCGGCGGGAGCGATCACCGGGGAGCTGTTTTTT
>TRBJ2-1|15|TRBD2|.|TRBV6-1
CASSEAGTSAHEQFF
TGTGCCAGCAGTGAAGCCGGGACTAGCGCTCATGAGCAGTTCTTC
>TRBJ2-5|12|TRBD1|once|TRBV29-1
CSVERTGETQYF
TGCAGCGTTGAAAGGACAGGGGAGACCCAGTACTTC
>TRBJ2-5|13|.|once|TRBV7-2
CASSLADIQTQYF
TGTGCCAGCAGCTTAGCTGACATACAGACCCAGTACTTC
>TRBJ2-5|15|TRBD2|.|TRBV5-1
CASSLGTSRVQTQYF
TGCGCCAGCAGCTTGGGGACTAGCCGGGTCCAGACCCAGTACTTC
>TRBJ2-3|14|TRBD2|.|TRBV6-5
CASSGLAGTDTQYF
TGTGCCAGCAGTGGACTAGCGGGCACAGATACGCAGTATTTT
>TRBJ1-2|12|.|.|TRBV28
CASSFASSLEVF
TGTGCCAGCAGTTTCGCCTCCTCGCTAGAGGTTTTC